This TCR beta chain was recorded in a study of OX40 agonist ivuxolimab in advanced cancers. Study overall: It was permissible to have had prior anti-PD-1, anti-PD-L1 or anti-CTLA-4 therapy, and about 40% had some.

The CDR3 sequence is 15 residues long. Unmatched junction bases numbered 5, after V lost 5 bases and J lost 0 bases. Germline V gives CDR1 MNHNY, CDR2 SVGAGI (reference sequence). Any history of autoimmune disease or systemic immunosuppression disqualified patients. Sampled blood was obtained at baseline, cycle 4 day 1, and cycle 7 day 1. The data were produced by immunoSEQ multiplex PCR, yet TCRdb's version contains in-frame clones alone and is incomplete. In the table there are about 79,000 clones, approximately 85% of which are singletons. The specimen comprised CD4+ or CD8+ T cells sorted from blood, sampled in a trial of the OX40 agonist ivuxolimab. The TCR originated in an adult with an advanced solid tumor such as melanoma, head and neck, liver or kidney cancer. The J gene is TRBJ2-7, the V gene TRBV6-6, with TRBD1 matching 9 bases. The CDR3 sequence is CASSQGTGSSYEQYF. CDR3 bases: TGTGCCAGCAGTCAAGGGACAGGGAGCTCCTACGAGCAGTACTTC.